The clone carrying this T cell receptor (beta chain) was detected ten times or more. Its antigen is unknown. Researchers defined stable Graves' hyperthyroidism as no ophthalmopathy progression within 18 months. Researchers barred patients who had uncontrolled infection, other autoimmune disease, pregnancy or lactation. The CDR3 contains 13 residues. After removal of 6 bases from V and 5 bases from J, the junction contained 5 bases not matched to a gene. CDR1 is WSHSY and CDR2 is SAAADI in the germline V gene. It was RNA transcripts that yielded the amplified TCR beta CDR3 regions. When the TCR CDR3 underwent first-round RT-PCR, the HTBI primer set was used. MiXCR, applied by TCRdb to the multiplex PCR reads, yields one record per CDR3 protein. The profile shows roughly 570,000 distinct CDR3 sequences, around 16% of them singletons. This entry is derived from a study of T cells in Graves' hyperthyroidism and ophthalmopathy. Overall study context: Upon initial diagnosis and before any treatment, peripheral blood was collected. Study-level results: Researchers found most expanded thyroid clonotypes above 0.001 in blood as well.

This clonotype was sampled from a woman aged 25-40 years with Graves' hyperthyroidism. Sequencing input: blood. The chain recombines TRBV10-2 with TRBJ2-5; 8 bases agree with TRBD1. The CDR3 region has the DNA TGCGCCAGCAGCCGGGACAGGTGGGAGACCCAGTACTTC. Translation: CASSRDRWETQYF.